This is a list of T cell receptor beta chains from one sample in a study of T cell repertoires in cytomegalovirus infection. For these TCRs, the target antigens are not known. MiXCR, applied by TCRdb to the reads, yields one record per CDR3 protein. The repertoire holds around 500,000 distinct CDR3 sequences, with about 42% as singletons. Specimen: cultured PBMCs, collected from culture after CMV antigen stimulation. These receptors all stem from a human donor in good health (CMV status not recorded). Some clones in this sample may be carry-over from other donors' samples. Both conserved end residues are part of each CDR3. D genes are given only for firm matches. Clone size, where shown, is once, few, many, or a class for clones that have expanded.

NA,NA,TRBV6-6,TRBJ2-7,TGTGCCAGCAGTCGTTCCACCTTCGACGAGCAGTACTTC,CASSRSTFDEQYF
TRBD1,NA,TRBV30,TRBJ2-7,TGTGCCTGGAGTGTCGGACAGGGAGGCTACGAGCAGTACTTC,CAWSVGQGGYEQYF
NA,few,TRBV7-2,TRBJ1-6,TGTGCCAGCAGCTTAGTCCGGCCAGGGTTAAGATCACCCCTCCACTTT,CASSLVRPGLRSPLHF
TRBD1,NA,TRBV19,TRBJ2-7,TGTGCCAGTAGTGGGGACAGCACCTACGAGCAGTACTTC,CASSGDSTYEQYF
NA,few,TRBV12-3/TRBV12-4,TRBJ1-1,TGTGCCAGCAGTTCATACACAGGGTATTCGGCTTTCTTT,CASSSYTGYSAFF
TRBD2,few,TRBV7-2,TRBJ2-3,TGTGCCAGCAGATTAGCGGGGGTTACGCAGTATTTT,CASRLAGVTQYF
NA,once,TRBV6-6,TRBJ2-3,TGTGCCAGCAAGGTGGGCGGCCACACAGATACGCAGTATTTT,CASKVGGHTDTQYF
NA,few,TRBV12-3/TRBV12-4,TRBJ1-1,TGTGCCAGCAGTTCATTGGACACTGAAGCTTTCTTT,CASSSLDTEAFF
TRBD1,NA,TRBV6-1,TRBJ1-6,TGTGCCAGCAGTGAAGGGGCAGGGGGAGATTCACCCCTCCACTTT,CASSEGAGGDSPLHF
TRBD2,NA,TRBV2,TRBJ2-2,TGTGCCAGCTCAACTAGCGGATATACCGGGGAGCTGTTTTTT,CASSTSGYTGELFF
NA,few,TRBV3-1,TRBJ2-1,TGTGCCAGCAGCCTTTCCTCCGGCAGGAATGAGCAGTTCTTC,CASSLSSGRNEQFF
NA,NA,TRBV7-6,TRBJ2-5,TGTGCCAGCAGCTCAGCAGGGTTGAGAGAGACCCAGTACTTC,CASSSAGLRETQYF
NA,NA,TRBV12-3/TRBV12-4,TRBJ2-1,TGTGCCAGCAGTTCAGAGACAGGCTGGTATACTTCCTACAATGAGCAGTTCTTC,CASSSETGWYTSYNEQFF
NA,few,TRBV7-2,TRBJ1-2,TGTGCCAGCAGCTTAAGCGGGACACCAGCAGGCTACACCTTC,CASSLSGTPAGYTF
TRBD1,NA,TRBV6-5,TRBJ1-6,TGTGCCAGCAGTCGGGACAGGGGATATAATTCACCCCTCCACTTT,CASSRDRGYNSPLHF
TRBD2,NA,TRBV6-1,TRBJ2-3,TGTGCCAGCAGTGAAGGTAGCGGGAAGGTAAATACGCAGTATTTT,CASSEGSGKVNTQYF
TRBD1,NA,TRBV3-1,TRBJ2-1,TGTGCCAGCAGCCAAGATTTACAGGGGGCTGGTGAGCAGTTCTTC,CASSQDLQGAGEQFF
NA,many,TRBV7-2,TRBJ2-7,TGTGCCAGCAGCTACTCCCTAGCACGCGAGCAGTACTTC,CASSYSLAREQYF
TRBD2,few,TRBV7-6,TRBJ2-5,TGTGCCAGCAGCTTAGGGCCCCGGGGGGGCTGGAATCAAGAGACCCAGTACTTC,CASSLGPRGGWNQETQYF
NA,NA,TRBV18,TRBJ1-2,TGTGCCAGCTCACCACTGTCGGGAGCTAACTATGGCTACACCTTC,CASSPLSGANYGYTF
TRBD2,NA,TRBV7-2,TRBJ2-2,TGTGCCAGCAGCTTAGGGACTAGCGGGGACACCGGGGAGCTGTTTTTT,CASSLGTSGDTGELFF
NA,NA,TRBV11-2,TRBJ1-2,TGTGCCAGCAGCTCTAAAAAGGGCTTCTATGGCTACACCTTC,CASSSKKGFYGYTF
NA,NA,TRBV7-2,TRBJ2-7,TGTGCCAGCAGCCCACAGTGGGGAAGCTCCTACGAGCAGTACTTC,CASSPQWGSSYEQYF
NA,NA,TRBV29-1,TRBJ2-1,TGCAGCGTTGCCCTGGACTGGAATTCCTACAATGAGCAGTTCTTC,CSVALDWNSYNEQFF
NA,NA,TRBV13,TRBJ1-6,TGTGCCAGCAGCTTAGGGAGGGGTGCACCCCTCCACTTT,CASSLGRGAPLHF
NA,few,TRBV6-1,TRBJ2-6,TGTGCCAGCCGGGACAATCCACCCTCTGGGGCCAACGTCCTGACTTTC,CASRDNPPSGANVLTF
TRBD2,NA,TRBV6-1,TRBJ2-7,TGTGCCAGCAGTTACCCGGGAGGGCCAGAATCCTACGAGCAGTACTTC,CASSYPGGPESYEQYF
NA,NA,TRBV20-1,TRBJ2-5,TGCAGTGCTGTCGACAAGATTCAAGAGACCCAGTACTTC,CSAVDKIQETQYF
TRBD2,NA,TRBV27,TRBJ2-7,TGTGCCAGCAGTTTATCAAATAGCGGGAGGGCCTACGAGCAGTACTTC,CASSLSNSGRAYEQYF
TRBD2,NA,TRBV29-1,TRBJ2-1,TGCAGCGTAGTACCTAGCGGCGGGGGGAATGAGCAGTTCTTC,CSVVPSGGGNEQFF
TRBD1,NA,TRBV12-3/TRBV12-4,TRBJ1-4,TGTGCCAGCAAAAACTCCGGGACAGTTAATGAAAAACTGTTTTTT,CASKNSGTVNEKLFF
NA,NA,TRBV2,TRBJ2-1,TGTGCCAGCAGCAGGACTGTGTACTCCATATACAATGAGCAGTTCTTC,CASSRTVYSIYNEQFF
TRBD2,NA,TRBV2,TRBJ2-5,TGTGCCAGCAGTGAAGCAACTAGCGGGGGAGAGACCCAGTACTTC,CASSEATSGGETQYF
NA,NA,TRBV7-9,TRBJ2-5,TGTGCCAGCAGCAGGGACGCGGAGACCCAGTACTTC,CASSRDAETQYF
NA,NA,TRBV11-2,TRBJ2-5,TGTGCCAGCAGCTTTAGTAGGATGGAGACCCAGTACTTC,CASSFSRMETQYF